One and the same sample provided the 3 T cell receptor beta chains below, sequenced in a study of shared clonotypes between healthy human individuals. This table comes from immunoSEQ multiplex PCR, and its TCRdb copy is limited to in-frame clones, with some not included. In the table there are some 2,400,000 clones, about 94% of which are singletons. The specimen sequenced was naive CD4+ T cells sorted from blood. The subset: CD45RA+ positively selected. These receptor sequences come from a young man in good health.

The genes are TRBV18 and TRBJ2-7; no reliable D call. The V gene's germline CDR1 is KGHSH and CDR2 LQKENI. V was clipped by 4 bases and J by 0 bases, with 13 bases between them. The CDR3 loop spans 15 amino acids. CDR3 protein: CASSLDRVSSYEQYF. For the CDR3, the DNA is TGTGCCAGCTCACTGGATCGTGTAAGCTCCTACGAGCAGTACTTC.

This chain connects TRBV16 to TRBJ1-4; TRBD1 matches 10 bases. V was pared by 0 bases and J by 2 bases, with 6 bases of the junction left unmatched. This CDR3 region has 18 residues. Germline CDR1 reads KGHSY; CDR2 reads FQNENV. CDR3 sequence (DNA): TGTGCCAGCAGCCAATCGGGACAGGGGATGTGGACTAATGAAAAACTGTTTTTT. Its translation is CASSQSGQGMWTNEKLFF. Based on the CDR3 plus reference TRBV16 and TRBJ1-4, the full variable domain is GEEVAQTPKHLVRGEGQKAKLYCAPIKGHSYVFWYQQVLKNEFKFLISFQNENVFDETGMPKERFSAKCLPNSPCSLEIQATKLEDSAVYFCASSQSGQGMWTNEKLFFGSGTQLSVL.

In regard to this clone: Different DNA sequences within this sample yield the same CDR3. The chain has TRBV5-1 and TRBJ1-1; D uncertain. Germline loops: CDR1 SGHRS, CDR2 YFSETQ. The CDR3 length is 13 residues. Trimming took off 2 bases at V and 0 bases at J, with 5 bases between the two ends. DNA for the CDR3: TGCGCCAGCAGCTTAGGAATGAACACTGAAGCTTTCTTT. Translated: CASSLGMNTEAFF.